Presented here are 21 T cell receptor beta chains from one specimen sequenced in a study of blood T cell repertoires in COVID-19. Using immunoSEQ multiplex PCR, the repertoire was profiled, and TCRdb retains in-frame clones only, with some absent. The top ten clones hold less than 3% of a sample with roughly 170,000 clones, about 88% of them seen once. The source material was peripheral blood. The receptors here all came from a middle-aged man with active or convalescent COVID-19.

The rearrangement uses TRBV6-6 and TRBJ1-4; tentative D call: TRBD1 (6 bases). The CDR3 is 13 amino acids. V lost 8 bases to trimming and J lost 1 base, with 8 bases between them. Germline values: CDR1 MNHNY, CDR2 SVGAGI (reference sequence). CDR3 in DNA: TGTGCCAGCGCCAGGGGAACTAATGAAAAACTGTTTTTT. Translation gives CASARGTNEKLFF.

V and J are TRBV12-5 and TRBJ1-3; 7 nucleotides match TRBD1. CDR3 length: 16 residues. The V gene's germline CDR1 is LGHNT and CDR2 FRNRAP. Trimming removed 4 bases from V and 1 base from J; junction bases left unmatched: 7. Here the CDR3 reads CASGSPHRGSGNTIYF. The CDR3 nucleotides read TGTGCTAGTGGTTCACCTCACAGGGGATCTGGAAACACCATATATTTT.

The rearrangement joins TRBV19 to TRBJ2-7; 8 bases match TRBD1. This CDR3 is built from 12 residues. Looked up from germline, CDR1 is LNHDA and CDR2 is SQIVND (reference sequence). The ends lost 8 bases at V and 4 bases at J; junction bases unmatched: 4. In nucleotides, the CDR3 is TGTGCCAGTCAGGGGGCAGGATACGAGCAGTACTTC. Encoded protein: CASQGAGYEQYF.

In its sample, this clone was seen once. The same CDR3 also results from other DNA sequences found in this sample. V is TRBV7-9 and J is TRBJ1-2; the D is unclear. Trimming cost V 5 bases and J 3 bases, with 7 bases left between them. This CDR3 is built from 12 residues. Germline loops: CDR1 SEHNR, CDR2 FQNEAQ (reference sequence). The CDR3 sequence is CASSRSDYGYTF. Written as DNA, the CDR3 is TGTGCCAGCAGCAGATCGGACTATGGCTACACCTTC.

The gene calls are TRBV7-8 and TRBJ1-6, with unresolved D. The CDR3 has 14 amino acids. Trimming pared 0 bases from V and 7 bases from J, leaving 7 bases between. The germline CDR1 and CDR2 sequences are SGHVS and FQNEAQ. The CDR3 loop is CASSLAQANSPLHF. The CDR3, as DNA: TGTGCCAGCAGCTTAGCGCAGGCCAATTCACCCCTCCACTTT.

Remarks on this clone: Other DNA sequences in the same sample also yield this CDR3. The V call is TRBV5-4, the J call TRBJ2-5; 8 bases map to TRBD2. The CDR3 consists of 14 residues. Germline V gene sequence: CDR1 SGHNT, CDR2 YYREEE (reference sequence). V dropped 4 bases and J dropped 2; count of bases not matched to a gene: 4. CDR3 loop: CASSQRGGQETQYF. Here the CDR3 DNA reads TGTGCCAGCAGCCAACGGGGGGGTCAAGAGACCCAGTACTTC.

The gene calls are TRBV7-8 and TRBJ2-7, with 7 positions matching TRBD1. The CDR3 totals 15 residues. With V trimmed by 1 base and J by 1 base, 4 bases remained unmatched. The germline CDR1 and CDR2 sequences are SGHVS and FQNEAQ. The DNA for the CDR3 is TGTGCCAGCAGCTTAGGACAGGGCGGGTCCTACGAGCAGTACTTC. Encoded protein: CASSLGQGGSYEQYF.

The chain has TRBV25-1 and TRBJ1-3; D call uncertain. Germline V CDR1 and CDR2: MGHDK, SYGVNS. CDR3 size: 17 residues. V lost 1 base and J 3 bases, leaving 16 bases between the germline ends. CDR3 nucleotide sequence: TGTGCCAGCAGTGAATTCGGGAGCTTCGGGGTTGGAAACACCATATATTTT. Translated, it gives CASSEFGSFGVGNTIYF.

The chain employs TRBV6-4 and TRBJ1-2; a weak D match, TRBD1 (6 bases). The V end lost 10 bases, the J end lost 6 bases, and 18 bases lay between the germline ends. The germline CDR1 and CDR2 sequences are MRHNA and SNTAGT. The CDR3 covers 13 residues. The CDR3: CATRQAPKNGYTF. The CDR3 DNA reads TGTGCCACAAGACAGGCCCCAAAAAATGGCTACACCTTC.

The chain's CDR3 is CSASGRGREKLFF. Here the CDR3 DNA reads TGCAGTGCTAGTGGCAGGGGGCGAGAAAAACTGTTTTTT. The rearrangement uses TRBV20-1 and TRBJ1-4; 8 bases align to TRBD1. J gave up 8 bases and V 3 bases, and 5 bases lay outside the gene matches. Germline CDR1 DFQATT, CDR2 SNEGSKA (reference sequence). The CDR3 runs 13 residues.

The chain uses TRBV14 and TRBJ2-2, with TRBD1 matching over 9 bases. Germline V gene data show CDR1 as SGHDN and CDR2 as FVKESK. CDR3 length: 19 residues. V lost 1 base and J lost 0; bases outside the gene matches: 9. CDR3 region: CASSQVFRTGASNTGELFF. In DNA, the CDR3 is TGTGCCAGCAGCCAAGTCTTCCGGACAGGGGCGTCGAACACCGGGGAGCTGTTTTTT.

This clone was observed a single time. The chain has TRBV6-2 or TRBV6-3 and TRBJ1-1; 8 bases fit TRBD1. The germline V gene encodes CDR1 MNHEY and CDR2 SVGEGT. CDR3 size: 16 residues. The trim removed 2 bases at V and 5 bases at J, leaving 10 bases unmatched. As DNA, the CDR3 is TGTGCCAGCAGTTACCCCTTAAACAGGGGGAATACTGAAGCTTTCTTT. This codes for CASSYPLNRGNTEAFF.

This rearrangement joins TRBV7-9 to TRBJ1-2, with 10 positions matching TRBD1. Trimming cost V 4 bases and J 9 bases; bases outside gene matches: 8. The CDR3 is 14 residues long. Germline values: CDR1 SEHNR, CDR2 FQNEAQ (reference sequence). This chain's CDR3 is CASSSSDRGLSYTF. Written as DNA, the CDR3 is TGTGCCAGCAGCTCCAGCGACAGGGGGCTAAGCTACACCTTC.

The chain employs TRBV5-1 and TRBJ2-2; D ambiguous. The CDR3 sequence is 15 residues long. CDR1 is SGHRS and CDR2 is YFSETQ in the germline V gene. Between the trimmed V and J ends, which lost 4 bases and 1 base, there was a span of 11 bases. In DNA, the CDR3 is TGCGCCAGCAGCGTGCAGGCAGGGAACACCGGGGAGCTGTTTTTT. Translation gives CASSVQAGNTGELFF.

The genes are TRBV3-1 (or the pseudogene TRBV3-2) and TRBJ1-6; weak D call: TRBD1 (6 bases). This CDR3 spans 15 amino acids. Trimming stripped 2 bases from V and 6 bases from J, with 11 bases between. The germline CDR1 and CDR2 sequences are LGHDT and YNNKEL (reference sequence). The CDR3 loop reads CASSQLDSPNSPLHF. The CDR3 coding sequence is TGTGCCAGCAGCCAACTGGACAGCCCTAATTCACCCCTCCACTTT.

The gene calls are TRBV5-4 and TRBJ1-1; no firm D call. The germline V gene encodes CDR1 SGHNT and CDR2 YYREEE (reference sequence). This CDR3 has 17 amino acids. V was pared by 6 bases and J by 1 base, with 22 bases between. Here the CDR3 DNA reads TGTGCCAGCACTCACATGCAGGAACTTCTGGGGAACACTGAAGCTTTCTTT. It encodes CASTHMQELLGNTEAFF.

This chain connects TRBV7-8 to TRBJ1-1, with D uncertain. CDR3 length: 16 residues. The germline V gene encodes CDR1 SGHVS and CDR2 FQNEAQ. The V end was cut by 5 bases, the J end by 5 bases, with 21 bases between. DNA of the CDR3: TGTGCCAGCAGCCCCCTGTCGACATCTACGGGGACTGAAGCTTTCTTT. Translation: CASSPLSTSTGTEAFF. The variable domain in full, with the rest retrieved from reference TRBV7-8 and TRBJ1-1, is GAGVSQSPRYKVAKRGQDVALRCDPISGHVSLFWYQQALGQGPEFLTYFQNEAQLDKSGLPSDRFFAERPEGSVSTLKIQRTQQEDSAVYLCASSPLSTSTGTEAFFGQGTRLTVV.

The J gene is TRBJ1-5, the V gene TRBV2; D might be TRBD1 (6 bases). The germline V gene has CDR1 SNHLY and CDR2 FYNNEI. The CDR3 has 14 residues. V lost 5 bases and J 1 base, leaving 9 bases between the germline ends. The CDR3 region is CASSRDISNQPQHF. In DNA, the CDR3 is TGTGCCAGCAGTCGGGACATAAGCAATCAGCCCCAGCATTTT.

This clone was observed a single time. The CDR3 sequence is CASSPRSGGFYGYTF. DNA of the CDR3: TGTGCCAGCAGCCCCCGCTCAGGGGGCTTCTATGGCTACACCTTC. The rearrangement joins TRBV28 to TRBJ1-2, with 8 positions matching TRBD1. The CDR3 spans 15 residues. CDR1 is MDHEN and CDR2 is SYDVKM in the germline V gene. With 6 bases clipped from V and 4 bases from J, the junction kept 10 bases outside the gene matches.

CDR3 DNA: TGTGCCAGCTCACTGGACAGTAACACTGAAGCTTTCTTT. This sequence encodes CASSLDSNTEAFF. The J gene is TRBJ1-1, the V gene TRBV18, with D perhaps TRBD1 (6 bases). The germline V gene encodes CDR1 KGHSH and CDR2 LQKENI. V shed 4 bases and J shed 2 bases, with 8 bases lying between them. CDR3 length: 13 residues.

With respect to this clone: Other DNA sequences within the sample encode an identical CDR3. The rearrangement joins TRBV7-2 to TRBJ1-5; 7 nucleotides line up with TRBD1. Losses at the gene ends were 1 base for V and 0 bases for J; bases not matched to a gene: 0. Germline-derived CDR1 and CDR2 are SGHTA and FQGNSA. The length of the CDR3 is 15 residues. CDR3: CASSLGQGSNQPQHF. The CDR3 coding sequence is TGTGCCAGCAGCTTAGGACAGGGTAGCAATCAGCCCCAGCATTTT.